This T cell receptor beta chain derives from a study of human T cells and chemical hapten exposure. During construction of the library, unique molecular identifiers were attached to individual cDNA molecules for quantitative, reproducible TCR counting. TCRdb re-called the reads through MiXCR, storing one row per CDR3 protein. The sample yields about 120,000 distinct CDR3 sequences, about 8.9% seen once. This CDR3 has 12 amino acids. V dropped 0 bases and J dropped 6 bases, with 6 bases sitting between them. Per the germline V gene, CDR1 is SGDLS and CDR2 is YYNGEE. Unfractionated whole blood yielded the extracted total RNA.

The rearrangement uses TRBV9 and TRBJ2-5; maybe TRBD2 (5 bases). Sequencing was performed on whole blood. The clonotype originates from a human donor in good health. Some clones in this sample may be carry-over from other donors' samples. CDR3 sequence: CASSVAGKTQYF. CDR3 DNA: TGTGCCAGCAGCGTAGCCGGGAAGACCCAGTACTTC.